The TCR beta chain under discussion was sequenced for a study of Graves' ophthalmopathy and Graves' hyperthyroidism (dated by TCRdb to 2016 to 2018). As for the study more broadly: Hyperthyroidism was considered stable if no progression to ophthalmopathy occurred within 18 months of follow-up. To tell Graves' ophthalmopathy apart from Graves' hyperthyroidism, and to predict which patients would progress to ophthalmopathy, the study relied on TCR beta repertoire signatures. In total, some 130 blood samples were TCR-sequenced: around 42 ophthalmopathy, roughly 80 hyperthyroidism and approximately 17 hyperthyroidism-to-ophthalmopathy patients. A discovery set of 95 to 100 patients (approximately 45 ophthalmopathy, 55 to 60 stable hyperthyroidism) was enrolled to explore V-J signatures distinguishing ophthalmopathy from hyperthyroidism. An independent validation cohort comprised fewer than 20 hyperthyroidism patients and 17 patients who later progressed from hyperthyroidism to ophthalmopathy. T-cell repertoires of thyroid tissue and blood were compared in six or seven hyperthyroidism patients. Once sampling was done, hyperthyroidism patients were given methimazole at a starting dose of 30 mg daily, while ophthalmopathy patients were given high-dose intravenous methylprednisolone. Paper-wide results and their limitations: In validation, the model predicted ophthalmopathy progression with 70.59% sensitivity and around 72% specificity; more than ten predicted patients were CT-confirmed with GO in a median of about 6.2 months. The 13-signature model separated ophthalmopathy from stable hyperthyroidism with over 85% sensitivity and less than 83% specificity in cross-validation, and 80%/75% in the test set. Most of the expanded thyroid clonotypes with a frequency above 0.001 were also detected in blood, and it was suggested that the thyroid immune response may be reflected by blood repertoires. No statistical method was used to set the sample size in advance, and the investigators knew which group each participant was assigned to.

A word on this clonotype: Its antigen target is currently unknown. No much larger clonotype is one base removed from it; base qualities were not supplied.

The hyperthyroidism patients were 18 to 65 years old and newly diagnosed, with a disease duration of less than 2 months. Patients with other autoimmune diseases, uncontrolled infections, pregnancy or lactation were excluded from the study. Clinical symptoms, serum thyroxine, TRAb, thyroid ultrasound and orbital computed tomography formed the basis of the diagnosis. Trizol reagent was used to extract the total RNA, and its quality was then checked on an Agilent 2100 Bioanalyzer. Measured from the cysteine to the phenylalanine, the CDR3 is 15 residues long. Left in the record is the CDR3 DNA by itself, 45 bases read in frame from the first base. CDR1 and CDR2, per the germline V gene, are WSHSY and SAAADI. A distance of 15 bases separates the germline ends of V and J, which lose 6 bases and 0 bases respectively. For repertoire sequencing, TCR beta CDR3 regions were amplified from RNA transcripts. A first-round RT-PCR used HTBI primers with the Qiagen OneStep RT-PCR kit, followed by a second-round multiplex PCR, size selection and purification. The libraries underwent paired-end sequencing with 100 bp reads on an Illumina HiSeq2000. As for how the authors treated the data: SOAPnuke was used for read processing, and reads with adapters, uncalled bases, a mean Phred below 15, or no exact constant-primer or identifier match were discarded. COPE v1.2.5 was used to merge the high-quality paired reads. Each unique nucleotide sequence was treated as a clonotype, and MiTCR v1.1 was used to align the clonotypes to the IMGT TRB V, D and J references. The analysis was limited to V-J combinations with a frequency above 0.0001, which together covered 99.2% of the repertoires. For each V-J combination, a TCR clonal expansion and chaos score was defined as F50 clonal expansion divided by the chaos observed in the TCRdist matrix. Welch's t-statistics and random forest were used to narrow the features down to approximately twelve V-J combinations, which were then fed into a naive Bayes classifier. The similarity between thyroid and blood repertoires was quantified using the Morisita-Horn index. TCRdb reprocessing: public reads trimmed at Q25 with fastp, clones called with MiXCR, in-frame beta chains kept. Duplicate CDR3 protein sequences are folded into a single record with the most common DNA and genes. In this record, the V and J calls reflect TCRdb's handling and not the investigators' own analysis. Present in this sample are some 1.1 million distinct CDR3 sequences, roughly two fifths of which were seen just once. Of the sample, approximately 10% falls within the top ten clones.

Material for sequencing was peripheral blood or thyroid tissue (not recorded which). Here the chain combines TRBV10-2 and TRBJ2-7, with the D gene too uncertain to name. This TCR derives from an adult man with Graves' hyperthyroidism. The sequenced DNA: TGCGCCAGCAGACGTCGGGCGTTCAGCTCCTACGAGCAGTACTTC. Translation gives CASRRRAFSSYEQYF.